Described below is a single T cell receptor beta chain sequence and its context. The clone's antigen remains unknown. Base quality data are lacking; no much larger clone is found one base away. The sample's time point label, in plain terms: baseline before first vaccination. Samples from vaccinated people were obtained from the UK trials COV001 and COV002, which included a single-blind randomized controlled phase 2/3 trial of AZD1222 (ChAdOx1 nCoV-19) in healthy adults. For TCRbeta chain sequencing, PBMC samples were collected from trial participants at day 0 and at day 28 after the second dose. The CDR3 starts with the cysteine, ends with the phenylalanine, and has 15 residues. The DNA shown is the 45-base CDR3, in frame from base 1. CDR1 LNHDA and CDR2 SQIVND were looked up in the germline V gene (reference sequence). Deletion took 5 bases off V and 2 bases off J, with a span of 15 bases between the germline ends.

The CDR3 regions of human TCRbeta chains were subjected to immunosequencing. Processing in the source paper ran as follows. Repertoire TCRs were matched against a reference library of SARS-CoV-2-specific TCRs generated with the MIRA antigen-specificity platform. Breadth was defined as the fraction of unique TCRs that were SARS-CoV-2-associated, and depth was defined as the fraction of total T cells that were SARS-CoV-2-associated. Using the MIRA data, each spike-specific TCR was mapped to the spike region that the TCR reacts to and placed in a CD4 or CD8 class. Log10-transformed breadth and depth values were compared by one-way ANOVA with Sidak's multiple comparisons tests. Not all clones reach the TCRdb copy of this immuneACCESS table, which keeps in-frame sequences only. Checked studies attribute under half of the gap to unresolved V genes and leave the rest unexplained. D and trimming come from the DNA, and the V and J calls and clone size come from that table. In this sample the table shows some 120,000 clones, approximately 88% of which occur a single time. Together, the top ten hold roughly 5% of the sample.

The sample comes from a study of T cell responses to AZD1222 COVID-19 vaccine (dated by TCRdb to the early 2020s). Regarding the study in general: AZD1222 recipients whose second dose came at about 4 weeks and those whose second dose came at about 12 weeks were combined into one group, since spike-specific TCR depth and breadth did not differ between the two schedules. Trial participants were enrolled by age into subgroups of 18-55, 56-69 and 70-plus years, and about 150, 27 and 61 TCR-sequenced participants, respectively, were included in these subgroups. TCR sequencing was performed for 233 trial participants, of whom about 200 were given two doses of AZD1222 and around 26 were given two doses of MenACWY control vaccine. Points the paper makes about the study in general: Conclusions about previously exposed vaccinees were limited because only a handful of AZD1222 recipients were SARS-CoV-2 seropositive at baseline. After two AZD1222 doses, both the breadth and the depth of spike-specific TCRs were significantly higher than at day 0 and than in MenACWY recipients. The 56-69-year group was small, and its depth increase did not reach significance, likely because of low power. Most participants were white British and females outnumbered males, and the authors suggested that clonal diversity may have been underestimated. The vaccine-associated CD4 TCRs covered the entire spike protein, and the dominant responses fell in regions 160-218 and 743-854. Reportedly, close to half of the unique spike-specific TCRs recognized epitopes lying outside the regions that are mutated in the B.1.351 and B.1.1.7 variants. No day 14 peak-response samples were available, so repertoires were characterized only after the peak T cell response.

The clonotype originates from an adult in good health. The sequenced sample was peripheral blood, obtained on day 0 of AZD1222 vaccination. Rearrangement joined TRBV19 to TRBJ1-2, with the D gene too uncertain to name. Here is the DNA: TGTGCCAGTAGTCAAATTGAGGTCGGCAACTATGGCTACACCTTC. This sequence encodes CASSQIEVGNYGYTF.